The 16 T cell receptor beta chains reported below all come from one sample, sequenced in a study of blood T cell repertoires in COVID-19. The protocol was immunoSEQ multiplex PCR, while the TCRdb copy is restricted to in-frame clones and leaves out a portion. The sample holds about 50,000 clones; around 87% are singletons and the top ten take 2.1%. The sequencing input was peripheral blood. The receptors stem from an elderly woman with COVID-19, enrolled during active disease.

This clone was seen only once. This sequence joins TRBV4-1 and TRBJ1-4, with D perhaps matching TRBD1 (5 bases). The CDR3 has 17 residues. The V and J ends lost 1 base and 4 bases respectively, with 16 bases between them. CDR1 is MGHRA and CDR2 is YSYEKL in the germline V gene. The CDR3 is CASSQGGGVSINEKLFF. CDR3 DNA sequence: TGCGCCAGCAGCCAAGGGGGGGGAGTCAGTATTAATGAAAAACTGTTTTTT.

This sequence joins TRBV11-3 and TRBJ1-1; TRBD1 might be the D (5 bases). Between the trimmed V and J ends, which lost 6 bases and 4 bases, there was a span of 15 bases. Germline V gene sequence: CDR1 SGHNT, CDR2 YENEEA. CDR3 length: 14 residues. The CDR3, as DNA: TGTGCCAGCAGTGCGGACGGAAGGGGCACTGAAGCTTTCTTT. This codes for CASSADGRGTEAFF.

The V gene is TRBV11-1, the J gene TRBJ1-1; no definite D call. CDR3 size: 13 residues. Trimming removed 1 base from V and 8 bases from J, with 11 bases in between. Germline CDR1 is SGHAT and CDR2 is FQDESV (reference sequence). The CDR3, as DNA: TGTGCCAGCAGCTTAGTTCGTGAGTTGGAAGCTTTCTTT. This gives the protein CASSLVRELEAFF. Complete variable domain (other parts from reference TRBV11-1 and TRBJ1-1): EAEVAQSPRYKITEKSQAVAFWCDPISGHATLYWYRQILGQGPELLVQFQDESVVDDSQLPKDRFSAERLKGVDSTLKIQPAELGDSAMYLCASSLVRELEAFFGQGTRLTVV.

J is TRBJ2-7 and V is TRBV6-5; 9 nucleotides line up with TRBD1. The junction had 9 bases not matched to a gene; V was cut back by 6 bases and J by 6 bases. The germline gives CDR1 MNHEY, CDR2 SVGAGI. There are 14 residues in the CDR3. This CDR3 is CASRAGTGRSEQYF. CDR3 DNA sequence: TGTGCCAGCAGAGCCGGGACAGGGCGTAGCGAGCAGTACTTC.

The chain combines TRBV12-3 or TRBV12-4 with TRBJ1-2; D unclear. V lost 6 bases and J lost 3, with 8 bases in between. The CDR3 sequence is 12 residues long. CDR3 nucleotide sequence: TGTGCCAGCAGGCCGGGATACTATGGCTACACCTTC. Translating gives CASRPGYYGYTF.

This rearrangement joins TRBV5-1 to TRBJ2-7; the match to TRBD1 covers 8 bases. The length of the CDR3 is 14 residues. The junction had 5 bases not matched to a gene; V was cut back by 4 bases and J by 2 bases. Germline CDR1 reads SGHRS; CDR2 reads YFSETQ. Written as DNA, the CDR3 is TGCGCCAGCAGCCGGGACAGGAGAACCTACGAGCAGTACTTC. The encoded protein is CASSRDRRTYEQYF.

The chain is built from TRBV6-5 and TRBJ1-5; no clear D. Germline assignment: CDR1 MNHEY and CDR2 SVGAGI. CDR3 length: 15 amino acids. Trimming removed 5 bases at V and 3 bases at J, with 14 bases between. The CDR3 DNA is TGTGCCAGCAGTCCCCGACGGGGAATCAATCAGCCCCAGCATTTT. Its protein product is CASSPRRGINQPQHF.

The rearrangement links TRBV6-1 to TRBJ1-1; 8 nucleotides agree with TRBD1. This CDR3 comprises 15 residues. Germline CDR1 reads MNHNS; CDR2 reads SASEGT. J lost 1 base, V lost 2 bases, and 3 bases had no gene match. The CDR3 nucleotides read TGTGCCAGCAGTGAACCCGGGACAGGGAACACTGAAGCTTTCTTT. It encodes CASSEPGTGNTEAFF.

The V call is TRBV21-1, the J call TRBJ2-7; the listed D gene, TRBD2, was not tested against the DNA. TRBV21-1 is flagged as a pseudogene. The CDR3 sequence is 15 residues long. CDR3 bases: TGTGCCAGCAGCCGCCGACTAGCGCCGACCTACGAGCAGTACTTC. This gives the protein CASSRRLAPTYEQYF.

This sequence joins TRBV10-3 and TRBJ2-5; D remains ambiguous. CDR3 size: 14 residues. CDR1 is ENHRY and CDR2 is SYGVKD in the germline V gene. V gave up 6 bases and J gave up 0 bases, with 11 bases separating them. The CDR3 loop is CAISRQQYQETQYF. The CDR3, as DNA: TGTGCCATCAGCAGACAACAGTACCAAGAGACCCAGTACTTC.

The V gene is TRBV5-4, the J gene TRBJ1-1, with 8 bases identical to TRBD1. Germline V gene data show CDR1 as SGHNT and CDR2 as YYREEE (reference sequence). This CDR3 has 15 residues. V was clipped by 0 bases and J by 4 bases; unmatched bases: 5. The CDR3 DNA reads as TGTGCCAGCAGCTTGGGACAGGGGAGGAGCACTGAAGCTTTCTTT. Residues: CASSLGQGRSTEAFF.

CDR3 in amino acids: CATSRPGGQGYEKLFF. The DNA of the CDR3 is TGTGCCACCAGCAGACCCGGGGGACAGGGTTATGAAAAACTGTTTTTT. This chain connects TRBV15 to TRBJ1-4; 9 positions agree with TRBD1. The CDR3 runs to 16 residues. CDR1 is LNHNV and CDR2 is YYDKDF in the germline V gene (reference sequence). V dropped 2 bases and J dropped 6; count of bases not matched to a gene: 7.

The chain links TRBV29-1 to TRBJ2-3, with D possibly matching TRBD2 (6 bases). The CDR3 is made up of 12 amino acids. The germline V gene encodes CDR1 SQVTM and CDR2 ANQGSEA. Trimming removed 7 bases from V and 0 bases from J, with 8 bases in between. In DNA, the CDR3 is TGCAGCGCGGGACTGAGCACAGATACGCAGTATTTT. It codes for CSAGLSTDTQYF.

DNA of the CDR3: TGTGCCACCAGTGGCCCCACCGGGACATCCGGACGGCCCTATGGCTACACCTTC. This translates into CATSGPTGTSGRPYGYTF. The chain couples TRBV24-1 to TRBJ1-2, with D tentatively TRBD1 (6 bases). V gave up 5 bases and J gave up 4 bases, with 25 bases separating them. The CDR3 runs to 18 residues. Germline V gives CDR1 KGHDR, CDR2 SFDVKD.

The chain has TRBV6-5 and TRBJ2-2, with D perhaps TRBD1 (5 bases). The V gene's germline CDR1 is MNHEY and CDR2 SVGAGI. This CDR3 has 16 residues. V lost 3 bases and J 4 bases, leaving 15 bases between the germline ends. CDR3 nucleotide sequence: TGTGCCAGCAGTTATAGGGAACAGGCGGTCACCGGGGAGCTGTTTTTT. Its protein is CASSYREQAVTGELFF.

The V and J genes are TRBV14 and TRBJ2-1; possibly TRBD1 for D (6 bases). V lost 5 bases and J lost 4, with 15 bases in between. The CDR3 runs to 15 residues. Germline assignment: CDR1 SGHDN and CDR2 FVKESK. This CDR3 reads CASSKQGTGYNEQFF. For the CDR3, the DNA is TGTGCCAGCAGCAAACAGGGCACTGGATACAATGAGCAGTTCTTC.